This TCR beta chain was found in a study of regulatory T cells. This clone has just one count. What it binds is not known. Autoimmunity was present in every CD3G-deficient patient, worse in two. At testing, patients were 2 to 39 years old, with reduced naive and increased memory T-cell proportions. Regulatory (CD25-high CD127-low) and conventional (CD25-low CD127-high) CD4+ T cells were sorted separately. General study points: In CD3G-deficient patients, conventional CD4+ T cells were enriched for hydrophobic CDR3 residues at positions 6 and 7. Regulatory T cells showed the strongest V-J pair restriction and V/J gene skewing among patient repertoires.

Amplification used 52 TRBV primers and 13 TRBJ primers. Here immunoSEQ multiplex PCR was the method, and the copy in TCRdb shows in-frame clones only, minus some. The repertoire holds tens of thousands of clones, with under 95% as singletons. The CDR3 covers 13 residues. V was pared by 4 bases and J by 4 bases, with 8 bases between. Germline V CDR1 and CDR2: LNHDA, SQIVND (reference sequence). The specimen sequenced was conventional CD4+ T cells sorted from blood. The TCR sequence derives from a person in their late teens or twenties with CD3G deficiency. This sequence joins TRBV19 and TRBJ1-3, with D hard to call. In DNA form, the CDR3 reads TGTGCCAGTAGTAAAGAGTTCGGAAACACCATATATTTT. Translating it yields CASSKEFGNTIYF.